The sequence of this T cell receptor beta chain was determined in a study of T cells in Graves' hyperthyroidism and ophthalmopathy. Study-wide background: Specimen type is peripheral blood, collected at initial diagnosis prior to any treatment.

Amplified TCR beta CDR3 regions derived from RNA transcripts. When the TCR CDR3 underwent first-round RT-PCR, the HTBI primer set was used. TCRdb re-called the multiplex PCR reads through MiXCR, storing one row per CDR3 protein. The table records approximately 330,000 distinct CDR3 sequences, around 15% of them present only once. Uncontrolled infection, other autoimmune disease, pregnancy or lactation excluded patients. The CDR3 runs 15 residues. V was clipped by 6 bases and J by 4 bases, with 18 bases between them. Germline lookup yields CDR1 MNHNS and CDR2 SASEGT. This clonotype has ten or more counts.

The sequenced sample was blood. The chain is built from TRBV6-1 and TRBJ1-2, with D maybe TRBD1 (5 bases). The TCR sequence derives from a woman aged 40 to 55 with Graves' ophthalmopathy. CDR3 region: CASRRKTETLYGYTF. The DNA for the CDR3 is TGTGCCAGCAGGCGGAAGACAGAGACCCTCTATGGCTACACCTTC.